These 5 T cell receptor beta chains were all obtained from the same sample, sequenced in a study of T-cell memory formation after mild COVID-19. TCRdb recomputed calls from the 5' RACE reads with MiXCR, one row per CDR3 protein. The top ten clones hold 20% to 25% of a sample with around 390,000 distinct CDR3 sequences, roughly 15% of them seen once. The sequenced material came from PBMCs or a T cell subset sorted from them (not recorded which). Receptors were obtained from a man aged 18 to 35 who had mild COVID-19 (a few samples of this study predate the infection). Cell type and time point are not known.

The chain combines TRBV4-2 with TRBJ2-7; a possible D gene is TRBD2 (5 bases). The CDR3 has 14 amino acids. Trimming removed 2 bases at V and 7 bases at J, with 15 bases between. Germline V gives CDR1 LGHNA, CDR2 YNFKEQ. DNA of the CDR3: TGTGCCAGCAGCCAATGGAAAAACTCGGGGGAGCAGTACGTC. Its translation: CASSQWKNSGEQYV.

This clonotype has just a few counts. V gene TRBV20-1 combines with J gene TRBJ1-1; maybe TRBD1 (6 bases). The CDR3 is made up of 13 amino acids. The V gene's germline CDR1 is DFQATT and CDR2 SNEGSKA (reference sequence). Trimming shortened V by 0 bases and J by 1 base, and 6 bases separated the two germline ends. This CDR3 reads CSARDRGNTEAFF. The CDR3 DNA sequence: TGCAGTGCTAGAGACAGGGGGAACACTGAAGCTTTCTTT.

V gene TRBV10-3 combines with J gene TRBJ2-3, with TRBD2 matching 13 bases. The CDR3 has 19 residues. Trimming removed 4 bases from V and 0 bases from J; junction bases left unmatched: 10. Germline V CDR1 and CDR2: ENHRY, SYGVKD. This CDR3 is CAISGSVTSGGNSTDTQYF. The CDR3 bases are TGTGCCATCAGTGGGTCGGTGACTAGCGGGGGGAATAGCACAGATACGCAGTATTTT.

V gene TRBV6-5 combines with J gene TRBJ1-2; TRBD1 is a possible D gene (6 bases). Between the trimmed V and J ends, which lost 6 bases and 2 bases, there was a span of 16 bases. This CDR3 is 15 amino acids long. Germline CDR1 is MNHEY and CDR2 is SVGAGI. CDR3 nucleotide sequence: TGTGCCAGCAGCCCCGTCTCAGGGGAGAACTATGGCTACACCTTC. It is translated as CASSPVSGENYGYTF.

This clonotype was recorded at least ten times. The chain recombines TRBV4-3 with TRBJ2-5; D is uncertain. CDR3 length: 13 amino acids. Looked up from germline, CDR1 is LGHNA and CDR2 is YSLEER. The V end lost 0 bases, the J end lost 5 bases, and 7 bases lay between the germline ends. The CDR3 sequence is CASSQDAWETQYF. CDR3 bases: TGCGCCAGCAGCCAAGATGCGTGGGAGACCCAGTACTTC.